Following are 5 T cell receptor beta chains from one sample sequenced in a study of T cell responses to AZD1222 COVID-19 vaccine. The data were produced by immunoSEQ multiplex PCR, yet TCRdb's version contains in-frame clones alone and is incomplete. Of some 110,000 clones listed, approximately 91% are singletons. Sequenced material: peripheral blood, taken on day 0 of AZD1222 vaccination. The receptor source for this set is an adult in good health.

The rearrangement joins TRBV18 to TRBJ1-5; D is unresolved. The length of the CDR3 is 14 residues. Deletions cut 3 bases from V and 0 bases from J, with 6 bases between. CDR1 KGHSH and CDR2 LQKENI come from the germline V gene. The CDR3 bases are TGTGCCAGCTCACCCTCCTATAGCAATCAGCCCCAGCATTTT. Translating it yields CASSPSYSNQPQHF.

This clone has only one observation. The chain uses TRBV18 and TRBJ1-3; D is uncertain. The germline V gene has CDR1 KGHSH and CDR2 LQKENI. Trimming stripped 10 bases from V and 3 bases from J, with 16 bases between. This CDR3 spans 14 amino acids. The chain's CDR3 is CATLSGFDGNTIYF. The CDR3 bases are TGTGCCACCCTCTCGGGGTTTGATGGAAACACCATATATTTT.

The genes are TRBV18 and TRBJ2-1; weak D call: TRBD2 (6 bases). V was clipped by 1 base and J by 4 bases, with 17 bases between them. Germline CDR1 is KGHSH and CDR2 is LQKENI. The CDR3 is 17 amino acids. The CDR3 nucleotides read TGTGCCAGCTCACCACAACTTAGTGGGGGGACTTACAATGAGCAGTTCTTC. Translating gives CASSPQLSGGTYNEQFF.

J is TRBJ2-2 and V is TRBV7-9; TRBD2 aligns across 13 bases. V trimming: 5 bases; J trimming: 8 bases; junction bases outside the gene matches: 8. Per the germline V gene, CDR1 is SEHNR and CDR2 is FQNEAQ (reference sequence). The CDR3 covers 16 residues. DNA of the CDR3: TGTGCCAGCAGCCCCACTAGCGGGGGGGCCGGTGGGGAGCTGTTTTTT. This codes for CASSPTSGGAGGELFF.

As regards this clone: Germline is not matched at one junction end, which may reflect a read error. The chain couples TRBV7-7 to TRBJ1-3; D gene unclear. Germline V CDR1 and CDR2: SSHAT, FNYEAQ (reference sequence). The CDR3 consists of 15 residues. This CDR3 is CASSLDGSSGNTIYF. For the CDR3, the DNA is TGTGCTAGCAGCTTAGACGGGTCCTCTGGAAACACCATATATTTT.